The following is a T cell receptor (beta chain) sequence with its context. The CDR3 length is 16 residues. V was pared by 6 bases and J by 6 bases, with 13 bases of the junction left unmatched. The germline gives CDR1 LNHDA, CDR2 SQIVND (reference sequence). In the authors' workflow: Amplified reference gene primers provided the basis for estimating nucleated cell counts. Sequencing used immunoSEQ multiplex PCR; TCRdb keeps in-frame clones, though not all of them. Clone size and V and J calls were adopted from that table, with D and trimming inferred from the DNA. The top ten hold approximately 0.5% of the sample, which has approximately 190,000 clones, about nine tenths seen once. These data originate in a study of blood T cell repertoires in COVID-19. For the study at large: Both acute and convalescent COVID-19 samples were obtained from the United States, Italy and Spain. Sources were T cells, B-cell-depleted T cells, or PBMCs; the material itself was cDNA or gDNA.

The sequence was obtained from a middle-aged man with acute or convalescent COVID-19. The sequenced sample was peripheral blood. The chain recombines TRBV19 with TRBJ2-3; 9 nucleotides match TRBD1. Written as DNA, the CDR3 is TGTGCCAGTAGCCTAACAGGGACAGGGTCTAGGGATACGCAGTATTTT. Amino acids: CASSLTGTGSRDTQYF.